This TCR beta chain was observed in a study of early T cells in non-severe SARS-CoV-2 infection. Study in general: Bulk RNA isolated from unsorted whole blood underwent sequencing; chains were not paired.

MiXCR was run by TCRdb on the 5' RACE reads, yielding one entry per CDR3 protein. The sample lists 65,000 to 80,000 distinct CDR3 sequences; approximately 10% were seen once. In this sample, this clonotype turned up a few times. J was trimmed by 0 bases and V by 2 bases; bases with no gene match: 21. This CDR3 contains 22 residues. Germline V gives CDR1 SGHAT, CDR2 FQNNGV. This sequence was found in an adult who was a healthcare worker with PCR-confirmed SARS-CoV-2 infection or an uninfected control (not recorded which). Material: whole blood. The chain joins TRBV11-2 to TRBJ2-2; the match to TRBD1 covers 7 bases. CDR3: CASSLNPPINPRTGPNTGELFF. As DNA, the CDR3 is TGTGCCAGCAGCTTAAACCCTCCTATCAACCCCAGGACAGGCCCGAACACCGGGGAGCTGTTTTTT.